These 29 T cell receptor beta chains originate from one sample sequenced in a study of cytomegalovirus exposure and HLA in healthy donors (dated by TCRdb to about 2017). Libraries were constructed by the immunoSEQ multiplex PCR assay. A mixture of 60 forward primers for TCR Vbeta segments and 13 reverse primers for TCR Jbeta segments was used in the multiplex PCR. The table was pulled from immuneACCESS by TCRdb, which kept in-frame rearrangements only. Such tables lose some clones; where checked, under half of the loss comes from unresolved V genes, and the rest has no known cause. This sample comprises around 100,000 clones, around 64% of them detected only once. About 2.2% of the sample belongs to the ten largest clones. Sequences were obtained from PBMCs. Receptors originate from a woman between 25 and 40 years old in good health and CMV-seronegative.

The CDR3: CASSPGQGGLGWGEQYF. CDR3 bases: TGTGCCAGTAGTCCGGGACAGGGCGGCCTAGGATGGGGCGAGCAGTACTTC. V and J are TRBV19 and TRBJ2-7, with 9 bases matching TRBD1. The germline V gene has CDR1 LNHDA and CDR2 SQIVND (reference sequence). After removal of 5 bases from V and 6 bases from J, the junction contained 17 bases not matched to a gene. This CDR3 spans 17 amino acids.

The J gene is TRBJ2-1, the V gene TRBV7-9; the D gene is possibly TRBD1 (5 bases). V lost 1 base and J 6 bases, leaving 10 bases between the germline ends. Germline lookup yields CDR1 SEHNR and CDR2 FQNEAQ (reference sequence). CDR3 size: 14 residues. CDR3 coding DNA: TGTGCCAGCAGCTTAGTCCAGGGCTCCAATGAGCAGTTCTTC. Translated: CASSLVQGSNEQFF.

A remark on this clone: Other DNA sequences in this sample translate to the same CDR3. The chain combines TRBV27 with TRBJ2-2; 8 nucleotides agree with TRBD1. The CDR3 is 15 residues long. Germline CDR1 is MNHEY and CDR2 is SMNVEV (reference sequence). The V segment lost 5 bases and the J segment 1 base; nucleotides outside the gene matches: 3. The CDR3 region has the DNA TGTGCCAGCAGTCCTGGACAGGGGAACACCGGGGAGCTGTTTTTT. Translation: CASSPGQGNTGELFF.

V and J are TRBV6-1 and TRBJ2-3; D may be TRBD1 (6 bases). The CDR3 is 17 residues long. CDR1 is MNHNS, CDR2 SASEGT, per germline. Trimming took off 3 bases at V and 2 bases at J, with 18 bases between the two ends. In DNA form, the CDR3 reads TGTGCCAGCAGTGACACATCTGGGGGCTCAGACACAGATACGCAGTATTTT. This codes for CASSDTSGGSDTDTQYF.

The chain is built from TRBV10-1 and TRBJ2-7; TRBD2 is a possible D gene (5 bases). Germline V CDR1 and CDR2: WNHNN, SYGVQD (reference sequence). This CDR3 comprises 14 residues. The V and J ends lost 7 bases and 2 bases respectively, with 15 bases between them. CDR3 loop: CASTTSLRAYEQYF. DNA for the CDR3: TGCGCCAGCACCACATCTCTGAGGGCCTACGAGCAGTACTTC.

This clone appeared a few times. The genes are TRBV7-8 and TRBJ1-3, with a weak D call TRBD1 (5 bases). Trimming took 2 bases from V and 6 from J, leaving 11 bases between them. The CDR3 has 14 residues. Germline V gene data show CDR1 as SGHVS and CDR2 as FQNEAQ. The CDR3 here is CASSLRDSVNTIYF. The DNA of the CDR3 is TGTGCCAGCAGCTTACGGGACTCCGTAAACACCATATATTTT.

The chain joins TRBV11-3 to TRBJ1-3, with D unclear. The CDR3 sequence is 16 residues long. The germline V gene has CDR1 SGHNT and CDR2 YENEEA. The V end lost 1 base, the J end lost 1 base, and 11 bases lay between the germline ends. This chain's CDR3 is CASSLGPTNSGNTIYF. As DNA, the CDR3 is TGTGCCAGCAGCTTAGGCCCGACAAATTCTGGAAACACCATATATTTT.

The chain carries TRBV11-2 and TRBJ2-1; a weak D match, TRBD2 (7 bases). Germline-derived CDR1 and CDR2 are SGHAT and FQNNGV. The CDR3 totals 15 residues. V gave up 2 bases and J gave up 5 bases, with 13 bases separating them. The CDR3 DNA is TGTGCCAGCAGCTTAAGGGGGGAGGGACACAATGAGCAGTTCTTC. It yields the protein CASSLRGEGHNEQFF.

This chain joins TRBV29-1 and TRBJ2-3; 8 bases align to TRBD1. V lost 4 bases, J lost 5 bases, and 8 bases stayed unmatched. The V gene's germline CDR1 is SQVTM and CDR2 ANQGSEA. The CDR3 has 14 residues. Here the CDR3 reads CSVGWQGAGDTQYF. CDR3 coding DNA: TGCAGCGTTGGTTGGCAGGGGGCGGGAGATACGCAGTATTTT.

The rearrangement uses TRBV15 and TRBJ2-3; D is possibly TRBD1 (5 bases). Germline-derived CDR1 and CDR2 are LNHNV and YYDKDF (reference sequence). V was pared by 6 bases and J by 2 bases, with 9 bases between. The CDR3 is 13 amino acids. The CDR3 region is CATRAGFTDTQYF. The CDR3 bases are TGTGCCACCAGGGCAGGGTTCACAGATACGCAGTATTTT.

The CDR3 DNA follows: TGTGCCAGCAGCTTACAGACAGGGGTAGCCGGGGAGCTGTTTTTT. This sequence encodes CASSLQTGVAGELFF. The gene calls are TRBV7-9 and TRBJ2-2; 8 bases match TRBD1. Trimming took 2 bases from V and 6 from J; bases not matched to a gene: 5. The CDR3 length is 15 residues. Per the germline V gene, CDR1 is SEHNR and CDR2 is FQNEAQ (reference sequence).

V is TRBV9 and J is TRBJ2-7; 7 bases line up with TRBD1. Germline CDR1 SGDLS, CDR2 YYNGEE. The CDR3 extends over 14 amino acids. V shed 0 bases and J 4 bases; nucleotides not matched to a gene: 4. As DNA, the CDR3 is TGTGCCAGCAGCGTAGAGGGGACAGCGTACGAGCAGTACTTC. Translated: CASSVEGTAYEQYF. Together with reference TRBV9 and TRBJ2-7, the CDR3 gives the full variable domain: DSGVTQTPKHLITATGQRVTLRCSPRSGDLSVYWYQQSLDQGLQFLIQYYNGEERAKGNILERFSAQQFPDLHSELNLSSLELGDSALYFCASSVEGTAYEQYFGPGTRLTVT.

The chain is built from TRBV10-1 and TRBJ2-1; TRBD1 matches at 11 bases. The V gene end was trimmed by 6 bases and the J gene end by 9 bases; junction bases not matched to a gene: 4. CDR3 length: 13 amino acids. Germline V lookup: CDR1 WNHNN, CDR2 SYGVQD (reference sequence). CDR3 region: CASSKGQGGEQFF. The CDR3 DNA sequence: TGCGCCAGCAGCAAGGGACAGGGGGGTGAGCAGTTCTTC.

The gene calls are TRBV5-1 and TRBJ2-1; 8 positions match TRBD2. CDR3 length: 23 residues. Trimming at V came to 4 bases and at J to 0 bases, leaving 27 bases not matched to a gene. Germline CDR1 SGHRS, CDR2 YFSETQ. CDR3 DNA: TGCGCCAGCAGCGGGGGAGGGATCGAGCGGGAGTCGGGTGGCCTTCACTCCTACAATGAGCAGTTCTTC. It encodes CASSGGGIERESGGLHSYNEQFF.

The rearrangement links TRBV27 to TRBJ2-7; the D gene is possibly TRBD1 (6 bases). Per germline, CDR1 MNHEY and CDR2 SMNVEV (reference sequence). The V gene lost 8 bases and the J gene lost 3 bases, with 11 bases spanning the gap. The CDR3 is made up of 12 amino acids. CDR3 sequence reads: CASSGHGYEQYF. The CDR3 nucleotides read TGTGCCAGCTCGGGACACGGCTACGAGCAGTACTTC.

The V call is TRBV6-1, the J call TRBJ2-5, with 9 bases aligning to TRBD2. CDR1 is MNHNS, CDR2 SASEGT, per germline. Trimming cost V 2 bases and J 4 bases; bases outside gene matches: 8. The CDR3 length is 16 residues. The CDR3 sequence is CASSESLAGLRETQYF. CDR3 nucleotides: TGTGCCAGCAGTGAATCCCTAGCGGGACTAAGAGAGACCCAGTACTTC.

This sequence joins TRBV4-3 and TRBJ2-5; D possibly corresponds to TRBD1 (6 bases). Germline CDR1 LGHNA, CDR2 YSLEER. The ends were cut back, 2 bases at V and 4 bases at J, with 11 bases in the middle. The CDR3 spans 14 residues. The CDR3 loop is CASSQSTGLETQYF. The CDR3 DNA is TGCGCCAGCAGCCAATCGACAGGCCTAGAGACCCAGTACTTC.

This clone has just one count. The CDR3 region is CASSGAWPSKGGTQYF. The CDR3 nucleotides read TGTGCCAGCAGTGGGGCTTGGCCTTCTAAAGGGGGGACCCAGTACTTC. The genes are TRBV27 and TRBJ2-5; D possibly corresponds to TRBD1 (6 bases). This CDR3 region has 16 residues. CDR1 is MNHEY and CDR2 is SMNVEV in the germline V gene (reference sequence). Trimming cost V 5 bases and J 7 bases, with 23 bases left between them.

The chain uses TRBV2 and TRBJ1-2, with TRBD1 identical over 7 bases. V was pared by 6 bases and J by 6 bases, with 13 bases of the junction left unmatched. Germline values: CDR1 SNHLY, CDR2 FYNNEI. The CDR3 runs to 15 residues. CDR3 in DNA: TGTGCCAGCAGAGCACACACAGGGGAGCCCGATGGCTACACCTTC. This translates into CASRAHTGEPDGYTF.

This clone was seen just once. Germline and junction disagree at one end, which may indicate a read error. The chain recombines TRBV6-6 with TRBJ2-5; TRBD2 aligns across 11 bases. The CDR3 length is 15 residues. The germline V gene encodes CDR1 MNHNY and CDR2 SVGAGI (reference sequence). The CDR3 sequence: CASSLGLAAQGTQYF. CDR3 coding DNA: TGTGCCAGCAGTTTGGGACTAGCGGCCCAAGGGACCCAGTACTTC.

This clone has just one count. V is TRBV27 and J is TRBJ1-1, with 7 nucleotides matching TRBD1. The CDR3 is made up of 14 amino acids. Germline V CDR1 and CDR2: MNHEY, SMNVEV (reference sequence). J was trimmed by 0 bases and V by 5 bases; bases with no gene match: 3. CDR3 sequence: CASSGGQVNTEAFF. The CDR3 DNA reads TGTGCCAGCAGTGGAGGACAGGTGAACACTGAAGCTTTCTTT.

This clone was observed once. This chain uses TRBV29-1 with TRBJ1-1, with D perhaps matching TRBD1 (6 bases). This CDR3 spans 11 amino acids. V lost 6 bases and J 11 bases, leaving 16 bases between the germline ends. Germline CDR1 and CDR2: SQVTM and ANQGSEA. CDR3 sequence: CSVKGGVGAFF. CDR3 DNA: TGCAGCGTGAAGGGGGGGGTGGGCGCTTTCTTT.

This chain joins TRBV27 and TRBJ2-5; D may be TRBD2 (5 bases). The end of the DNA fits TRBJ2-7 better, so the J call may be wrong. The CDR3 has 13 residues. Per the germline V gene, CDR1 is MNHEY and CDR2 is SMNVEV (reference sequence). CDR3 residues: CASSPWTRYEQYF. The CDR3 nucleotides read TGTGCCAGCAGTCCGTGGACTCGCTACGAGCAGTACTTC.

The chain carries TRBV28 and TRBJ1-1; D unclear. CDR3 length equals 14 residues. The germline V gene encodes CDR1 MDHEN and CDR2 SYDVKM. V dropped 7 bases and J dropped 1 base, with 13 bases sitting between them. The CDR3 region has the DNA TGTGCCAGCATTCCAGCGGGGTCGAACACTGAAGCTTTCTTT. Its protein product is CASIPAGSNTEAFF.

The chain uses TRBV5-4 and TRBJ1-2; possibly TRBD1 for D (5 bases). V lost 1 base to trimming and J lost 2 bases, with 6 bases between them. The CDR3 consists of 13 residues. The germline V gene encodes CDR1 SGHNT and CDR2 YYREEE (reference sequence). In DNA form, the CDR3 reads TGTGCCAGCAGCTTGCCAGGGAACTATGGCTACACCTTC. Translating it yields CASSLPGNYGYTF.

This chain links TRBV10-1 with TRBJ2-2; possibly TRBD1 for D (6 bases). Germline V lookup: CDR1 WNHNN, CDR2 SYGVQD (reference sequence). The CDR3 runs 13 residues. The germline V and J ends were trimmed by 5 bases and 4 bases, with 8 bases remaining between them. CDR3 DNA: TGCGCCAGCAGTCTCAGGGGCACCGGGGAGCTGTTTTTT. Encoded protein: CASSLRGTGELFF.

This chain uses TRBV28 with TRBJ1-1, with 7 bases that match TRBD1. V trimming: 1 base; J trimming: 3 bases; junction bases outside the gene matches: 11. This CDR3 is built from 17 residues. Germline V gene lookup returns CDR1 MDHEN and CDR2 SYDVKM. In DNA form, the CDR3 reads TGTGCCAGCAGTTTATTCCGGACAGGAAGTTTGGACACTGAAGCTTTCTTT. It translates to CASSLFRTGSLDTEAFF.

This clone has a single count. V usage is TRBV5-4 and J usage is TRBJ2-7; 9 nucleotides match TRBD2. CDR1 and CDR2 from the germline V gene are SGHNT and YYREEE (reference sequence). V was pared by 0 bases and J by 2 bases, with 3 bases of the junction left unmatched. The length of the CDR3 is 15 residues. CDR3 sequence (DNA): TGTGCCAGCAGCTTGGAAGGACTAGCGACCTACGAGCAGTACTTC. Translated: CASSLEGLATYEQYF.

This clone was seen more than once but under ten times. The chain uses TRBV27 and TRBJ2-6; TRBD1 matches 7 bases. Germline assignment: CDR1 MNHEY and CDR2 SMNVEV (reference sequence). Germline trimming cut 8 bases from V and 0 bases from J; bases unmatched to any gene: 10. This CDR3 region has 17 residues. The CDR3 sequence is CASPRTGFLSGANVLTF. CDR3 sequence (DNA): TGTGCCAGCCCCCGGACAGGTTTCCTCTCTGGGGCCAACGTCCTGACTTTC.